A selection of T cell receptor beta chains follows, all from one sample in a study of control samples from healthy donors and cancer patients. Generated by immunoSEQ multiplex PCR, the TCRdb table keeps only in-frame clones and is missing some. The sample holds about 130,000 clones, approximately 90% seen once. Input material: blood. All receptors come from a man between 18 and 29 years old in good health. The CDR3 runs from the conserved cysteine through the conserved F or W. A D gene is named only where the DNA matches it firmly. Clone size is not always given. Where it is, it says once, few, many or a class for expanded clones.

d_call j_call clone_size v_call cdr3_nt cdr3_aa
TRBD2 TRBJ2-5 NA TRBV9 TGTGCCAGCAGCGCGGGACTAGCGAGGGAGACCCAGTACTTC CASSAGLARETQYF
NA TRBJ1-1 once TRBV5-4 TGTGCCAGCAGCTTGGTGGGGTCCACTGAAGCTTTCTTT CASSLVGSTEAFF
NA TRBJ2-7 NA TRBV5-1 TGCGCCAGCAGCCAGAACAGGTACTACGAGCAGTACTTC CASSQNRYYEQYF
NA TRBJ1-6 NA TRBV4-2 TGTGCCAGCAGCCAAGATAGGTTGGGGTCACCCCTCCACTTT CASSQDRLGSPLHF
TRBD1 TRBJ2-3 NA TRBV12-5 TGTGCTAGTGGTTCCCGACAGGGGGGTACAGATACGCAGTATTTT CASGSRQGGTDTQYF
NA TRBJ2-2 NA TRBV18 TGTGCCAGCTCTTCACGGGGGATTGACACCGGGGAGCTGTTTTTT CASSSRGIDTGELFF
NA TRBJ2-2 once TRBV9 TGTGCCAGCAGAGGCATAAACACCGGGGAGCTGTTTTTT CASRGINTGELFF
NA TRBJ2-7 NA TRBV7-9 TGTGCCAGCAGCTTTGGACGGACATCCTACGAGCAGTACTTC CASSFGRTSYEQYF
NA TRBJ2-1 NA TRBV5-1 TGCGCCAGCAGCTTGGTTATCAATGAGCAGTTCTTC CASSLVINEQFF
TRBD1 TRBJ2-7 NA TRBV13 TGTGCCAGCAGTGGGCCGGGACAGGGCTACGAGCAGTACTTC CASSGPGQGYEQYF
NA TRBJ2-1 once TRBV7-3 TGTGCCAGCAGCGCCGGGATGCATAATGAGCAGTTCTTC CASSAGMHNEQFF
TRBD2 TRBJ2-2 once TRBV6-5 TGTGCCAGCTCCCCTAGCGGGGGGTCGGCCGGGGAGCTGTTTTTT CASSPSGGSAGELFF
TRBD2 TRBJ2-1 NA TRBV6-5 TGTGCCAGCAGTTACATAGCGACTAGCGGTAGTAATGAGCAGTTCTTC CASSYIATSGSNEQFF
TRBD1 TRBJ2-7 NA TRBV6-1 TGTGCCAGCAGTGATTTCCAGGGGGCGGAAGACGAGCAGTACTTC CASSDFQGAEDEQYF
NA TRBJ1-1 NA TRBV7-3 TGTGCCAGCAGCTTGGCCGGGGAGGGGACTGAAGCTTTCTTT CASSLAGEGTEAFF
TRBD1 TRBJ1-1 NA TRBV19 TGTGCCAGTACGGGACAGGGGTTATTTGTTAACGTCTTT CASTGQGLFVNVF
TRBD2 TRBJ2-3 NA TRBV19 TGTGCCAGTAGTCCCCGGGTGAGCGGGGGGAAACGGGATACGCAGTATTTT CASSPRVSGGKRDTQYF
TRBD1 TRBJ1-4 NA TRBV11-2 TGTGCCAGCAGCCCCGGGACAGGGAATGAAAAACTGTTTTTT CASSPGTGNEKLFF
TRBD1 TRBJ1-1 NA TRBV4-1 TGCGCCAGCAGCCACAAATGGGGGACAGATGAAGCTTTCTTT CASSHKWGTDEAFF
NA TRBJ1-1 NA TRBV1 TGCACCACCTTGGACAGTAACACTGAAGCTTTCTTT CTTLDSNTEAFF
NA TRBJ1-3 NA TRBV7-9 TGTGCCAGCAGCTTAGACCCCTCTGGAAACACCATATATTTT CASSLDPSGNTIYF
TRBD2 TRBJ2-1 NA TRBV2 TGTGCCAGCAGTGAATCGGTACTAGCGGGCAATGAGCAGTTCTTC CASSESVLAGNEQFF
NA TRBJ1-1 NA TRBV30 TGTGCCTGGAGGACAGGCATGAACACTGAAGCTTTCTTT CAWRTGMNTEAFF
NA TRBJ1-4 NA TRBV19 TGTGCCAGTAGGCGTCAGGGCGGGGAAAAACTGTTTTTT CASRRQGGEKLFF
NA TRBJ1-2 NA TRBV11-2 TGTGCCAGCAGCTTAGATCGAGGGGGGGATGGCTACACCTTC CASSLDRGGDGYTF
TRBD1 TRBJ1-2 NA TRBV25-1 TGTGCCAGCAGTGGGACAGGGAGTGTCCTTTATGGCTACACCTTC CASSGTGSVLYGYTF
NA TRBJ1-2 NA TRBV9 TGTGCCAGTGGGGGGTATGGCTATGGCTACACCTTC CASGGYGYGYTF
TRBD1 TRBJ2-3 NA TRBV29-1 TGCAGCGTGTGGGTACAGGGGATAACAGATACGCAGTATTTT CSVWVQGITDTQYF
NA TRBJ2-5 NA TRBV12-5 TGTGCTAGTGGTTCCCCCAGTGGGGGACTTAGAGAGACCCAGTACTTC CASGSPSGGLRETQYF
TRBD1 TRBJ2-3 once TRBV10-2 TGCGCCAGCAGCAAACCGGGACAGGGTCCAGATACGCAGTATTTT CASSKPGQGPDTQYF
TRBD2 TRBJ2-5 NA TRBV7-3 TGTGCCAGCAGCTTAAGGCTAGCGGTGAAAGAGACCCAGTACTTC CASSLRLAVKETQYF
NA TRBJ2-7 NA TRBV10-1 TGCGCCAGCAGTGAGTTTCAGGGGGGGAACGAGCAGTACTTC CASSEFQGGNEQYF
NA TRBJ1-1 NA TRBV5-1 TGCGCCAGCAGCTTGGGGTCTGAGGGCCTTGAAGCTTTCTTT CASSLGSEGLEAFF
NA TRBJ1-5 NA TRBV28 TGTGCCAGCAGACAGGGACGGGTATTCAATCAGCCCCAGCATTTT CASRQGRVFNQPQHF
NA TRBJ1-2 NA TRBV12-3/TRBV12-4 TGTGCCAGCAGTCGCCACCAGAACTATGGCTACACCTTC CASSRHQNYGYTF
NA TRBJ1-4 NA TRBV2 TGTGCCAGCAGGTTTTGGAATGAAAAACTGTTTTTT CASRFWNEKLFF
NA TRBJ2-6 NA TRBV6-4 TGTGCCAGCAGTGACAACTCTGGGGCCAACGTCCTGACTTTC CASSDNSGANVLTF
TRBD1 TRBJ1-5 NA TRBV4-1 TGCGCCAGCAGCCAAGGAGGACAGGGGATTCAGCCCCAGCATTTT CASSQGGQGIQPQHF
TRBD2 TRBJ2-7 NA TRBV19 TGTGCCAGTAGTGACCGGACGGGGGGCTACGAGCAGTACTTC CASSDRTGGYEQYF
NA TRBJ2-4 few TRBV19 TGTGCCAGTAGTATAGAGCGACAGCAACAGTACTTC CASSIERQQQYF
NA TRBJ2-2 NA TRBV10-1 TGCGCCAGCAGTGAGGCTACCAACACCGGGGAGCTGTTTTTT CASSEATNTGELFF
TRBD1 TRBJ2-7 NA TRBV19 TGTGCCAGTAGTATAAAGGGACAGGGGATCCCCTACGAGCAGTACTTC CASSIKGQGIPYEQYF
NA TRBJ1-1 NA TRBV20-1 TGCAGTGCCCTAACCGGGATAGGAGCTTTCTTT CSALTGIGAFF
NA TRBJ1-4 once TRBV9 TGTGCCAGCAGCGTATCAGGGACCCAAGATGAAAAACTGTTTTTT CASSVSGTQDEKLFF
NA TRBJ2-3 NA TRBV2 TGTGCCAGCAGTGAGAAGGGGATGAGGATGGCGCAGTATTTT CASSEKGMRMAQYF
TRBD1 TRBJ2-2 NA TRBV3-1/TRBV3-2 TGTGCCAGCAGCCAAGATCGACAGGGCGACACCGGGGAGCTGTTTTTT CASSQDRQGDTGELFF
NA TRBJ1-5 few TRBV11-2 TGTGCCAGCAGCTTAGGCGGGGGTAGTGGCAATCAGCCCCAGCATTTT CASSLGGGSGNQPQHF
TRBD1 TRBJ1-5 NA TRBV4-1 TGCGCCAGCAGCCCGACAGGGTTCAATCAGCCCCAGCATTTT CASSPTGFNQPQHF
TRBD1 TRBJ1-3 once TRBV20-1 TGCAGTGCTAGTCAGGGGGCGGCTGGAAACACCATATATTTT CSASQGAAGNTIYF
TRBD1 TRBJ1-1 NA TRBV7-9 TGTGCCAGCAGCTTAACCTATGGACAGGGTCGAACTGAAGCTTTCTTT CASSLTYGQGRTEAFF
NA TRBJ2-7 NA TRBV7-7 TGTGCCAGCAGCAAAGATTGGGGGCAAGACTACGAGCAGTACTTC CASSKDWGQDYEQYF
NA TRBJ1-1 few TRBV9 TGTGCCAGCAGCGCGACGGTGGGGACTGAAGCTTTCTTT CASSATVGTEAFF